This is a list of T cell receptor beta chains from one sample in a study of technical replicates of blood from four donors. Using immunoSEQ multiplex PCR, the repertoire was profiled, and TCRdb retains in-frame clones only, with some absent. Of 40,000 to 60,000 clones listed, roughly 92% are singletons. Sequenced input: PBMCs. The receptors were sampled from a human donor in good health. Some clones in this sample may be carry-over from other donors' samples. Both conserved end residues are part of each CDR3. The D gene is left open where the match is weak. Some rows mark clone size as missing; the rest say once, few, many or name a class of expanded clone.

>TRBJ2-2|.|TRBD2|TRBV6-4
TGTGCCAGCAGTCCTAGCGGGGCGAACACCGGGGAGCTGTTTTTT
CASSPSGANTGELFF
>TRBJ2-5|.|.|TRBV5-6
TGTGCCAGCAGCTTGAGAGGTCTCCATGTGGAGACCCAGTACTTC
CASSLRGLHVETQYF
>TRBJ1-4|.|TRBD1|TRBV19
TGTGCCAGTAGTATCGGACAGGTTAATGAAAAACTGTTTTTT
CASSIGQVNEKLFF
>TRBJ2-7|.|TRBD1|TRBV2
TGTGCCAGCAGTATCCGGACAGGGGTCTACGAGCAGTACTTC
CASSIRTGVYEQYF
>TRBJ2-7|.|.|TRBV2
TGTGCCAGCAGTGATCAGGGACATGTATACGAGCAGTACTTC
CASSDQGHVYEQYF
>TRBJ2-7|.|.|TRBV13
TGTGCCAGCAGCTTAGGCGCCGGGGTCCCCGAGCAGTACTTC
CASSLGAGVPEQYF
>TRBJ2-1|large|TRBD2|TRBV6-5
TGTGCCAGCAGCCCGACCGGGACTAGCCGCAATGAGCAGTTCTTC
CASSPTGTSRNEQFF
>TRBJ2-1|.|.|TRBV20-1
TGCAGTGCTAATAACTACAATGAGCAGTTCTTC
CSANNYNEQFF
>TRBJ1-5|.|.|TRBV7-9
TGTGCCAGCAGTCGAGCGTCCGGAAGTAGAGATCAGCCCCAGCATTTT
CASSRASGSRDQPQHF
>TRBJ2-6|once|.|TRBV11-1
TGTGCCAGCAGCCCAGAGGCTGGGGCCAACGTCCTGACTTTC
CASSPEAGANVLTF
>TRBJ2-1|once|TRBD2|TRBV9
TGTGCCAGCGGGGCGGGAGGACCGTACAATGAGCAGTTCTTC
CASGAGGPYNEQFF
>TRBJ1-6|.|TRBD1|TRBV6-1
TGTGCCAGCAGGGGACAGGCTAATTCACCCCTCCACTTT
CASRGQANSPLHF
>TRBJ1-2|.|TRBD1|TRBV23-1
TGCGCCAGCAGCCCCCTCGGGCAGGGGGCGCGAAGCTATGGCTACACCTTC
CASSPLGQGARSYGYTF
>TRBJ2-3|.|.|TRBV5-4
TGTGCCAGCAGCCCGCGGCGGGCGGGGGATACGCAGTATTTT
CASSPRRAGDTQYF
>TRBJ1-1|.|TRBD1|TRBV19
TGTGCCAGTAGTATTCGCGGACAGGGGGCTTTCACTGAAGCTTTCTTT
CASSIRGQGAFTEAFF
>TRBJ2-2|.|.|TRBV4-3
TGCGCCAGCAGCCTCGGACTGAACACCGGGGAGCTGTTTTTT
CASSLGLNTGELFF
>TRBJ1-4|.|TRBD1|TRBV5-1
TGCGCCAGCAGCGCCCGACAGGGGACTAATGAAAAACTGTTTTTT
CASSARQGTNEKLFF
>TRBJ2-2|.|TRBD2|TRBV30
TGTGCCTGGAGCTACGAACTAGCGGGAGGGCCCGGGGAGCTGTTTTTT
CAWSYELAGGPGELFF
>TRBJ2-5|.|.|TRBV18
TGTGCCAGCTCACAACAGGAGGGCCAAGAGACCCAGTACTTC
CASSQQEGQETQYF
>TRBJ1-5|.|TRBD1|TRBV4-2
TGTGCCAGCAGCCAAGTGACAGGGCAAAGCCAGCCCCAGCATTTT
CASSQVTGQSQPQHF
>TRBJ2-7|.|TRBD1|TRBV27
TGTGCCAGCAGTTTATGGGGGACAGGGGGCCGGTACGAGCAGTACTTC
CASSLWGTGGRYEQYF
>TRBJ1-6|.|.|TRBV4-2
TGTGCCAGCAGCCAACGGGACACCGCTTATCCCCTCCACTTT
CASSQRDTAYPLHF
>TRBJ1-1|.|TRBD1|TRBV6-1
TGTGCCAGCAGTGCACACGGTGGGACAGATGGAGAAGCTTTCTTT
CASSAHGGTDGEAFF
>TRBJ2-1|once|TRBD1|TRBV4-1
TGCGCCAGCAGCCCCGACAGGGGCATTTACAATGAGCAGTTCTTC
CASSPDRGIYNEQFF
>TRBJ2-5|.|.|TRBV4-2
TGTGCCAGCAGCCAAGATCAGAACTCCCAAGGAGCGACCCAGTACTTC
CASSQDQNSQGATQYF
>TRBJ1-4|once|.|TRBV19
TGTGCCAGTAGTTATATCCTGCAGGGGGAAAAACTGTTTTTT
CASSYILQGEKLFF
>TRBJ1-6|once|.|TRBV4-3
TGCGCCAGCAGCCCCGATCAGGAGGTCGCCAATTCACCCCTCCACTTT
CASSPDQEVANSPLHF
>TRBJ1-1|.|.|TRBV5-4
TGTGCCAGCAGCCGCGACTATGTTGGTGCGAACACTGAAGCTTTCTTT
CASSRDYVGANTEAFF